Listed below are T cell receptor beta chains from one sample, sequenced in a study of sequential checkpoint blockade in melanoma. TCRdb's copy holds only in-frame clones and misses some; the assay was immunoSEQ multiplex PCR. The profile covers about 15,000 clones, with under 85% appearing a single time and 30% taken by the ten largest. The sample in question was CD8+ T cells sorted from blood (inferred from file names), obtained from a patient given nivolumab and ipilimumab in sequence. The source is a human donor with melanoma. CDR3s include the opening cysteine and the closing phenylalanine or tryptophan. Some rows have no size entry. The others give once, few or many, or a class for an expanded clone.

V	size	J	CDR3
TRBV29-1	once	TRBJ2-5	CSVGTSGRLQETQYF
TRBV7-8	NA	TRBJ2-7	CASSLNARGWEEQYF
TRBV27	NA	TRBJ2-1	CASSLLNEQFF
TRBV28	NA	TRBJ2-7	CASSMSGHTYEQYF
TRBV30	NA	TRBJ2-5	CAWSVGFGGTQYF
TRBV30	NA	TRBJ2-7	CAWSVRSRGLYEQYF
TRBV27	NA	TRBJ2-4	CASRTIAGETYF
TRBV28	NA	TRBJ2-7	CASSLPLAGASYEQYF
TRBV30	NA	TRBJ2-1	CAWSSLGGYDEQFF
TRBV27	few	TRBJ2-7	CASSLLRSGTGDEQYF
TRBV11-1	NA	TRBJ1-6	CASSFRGNNSPLHF
TRBV27	NA	TRBJ1-5	CASSPYQQGAWNQPQHF
TRBV7-9	NA	TRBJ1-6	CASSYPKTEGRDSPLHF
TRBV7-9	NA	TRBJ2-7	CASSPPRGPYEQYF
TRBV5-4	NA	TRBJ2-5	CASSSVQETQYF
TRBV4-1	NA	TRBJ2-7	CASSQFAGAAYEQYF
TRBV30	NA	TRBJ1-1	CAWSVGMTWTKSTEAFF
TRBV27	NA	TRBJ1-2	CASRLAGPGTRGYTF
TRBV27	NA	TRBJ2-6	CASSFGISGANVLTF
TRBV4-2	once	TRBJ2-7	CASSQGWREQYF
TRBV14	NA	TRBJ2-6	CASSPWGAGANVLTF
TRBV27	NA	TRBJ1-1	CASSLGGLTEAFF
TRBV27	NA	TRBJ2-1	CASSSLGTSGIRNEQFF
TRBV11-3	NA	TRBJ2-7	CASSPGTGRPHEQYF
TRBV5-1	NA	TRBJ2-7	CASSLGTGGPEQYF
TRBV14	NA	TRBJ2-1	CASSQDHDSGWVRSLSYNEQFF